These T cell receptor beta chains were read from a single sample in a study of shared clonotypes between healthy human individuals. Method: immunoSEQ multiplex PCR; TCRdb's copy keeps in-frame clones and lacks some. The sample records a few million clones, 90% to 97% being singletons. Sequencing input: naive CD4+ T cells sorted from blood. The receptors were sampled from a man aged 18 to 35 in good health. Both conserved end residues are trimmed from each CDR3. Fields, in order: J gene, V gene, CDR3 protein.

TRBJ1-3 | TRBV6-5 | ASSRTGVGNTIY
TRBJ1-1 | TRBV7-9 | ASTPGGTEAF
TRBJ2-7 | TRBV28 | ASNEEPGPRPTYEQY
TRBJ1-2 | TRBV6-4 | ASSGEGIDYGYT
TRBJ1-1 | TRBV6-5 | ASSPGGQSGQAF
TRBJ2-3 | TRBV9 | ASSTTSGGSFTDTQY
TRBJ2-7 | TRBV7-9 | ASSLGAGSYEQY
TRBJ2-2 | TRBV6-1 | ASSERFGQGSTGELF
TRBJ2-5 | TRBV28 | ASSLIEGFQY
TRBJ1-3 | TRBV28 | ASLQGLGNTIY
TRBJ1-1 | TRBV7-2 | ASSSETGAHTEAF
TRBJ2-7 | TRBV6-6 | ASSYSLAGGPYEQY
TRBJ1-2 | TRBV2 | ASKSLVGGHGYT
TRBJ1-4 | TRBV5-1 | ASSYQQGDGEKLF
TRBJ2-3 | TRBV9 | ASSPPGGDLNTQY
TRBJ1-6 | TRBV5-4 | ASSLASGGNSPLH
TRBJ2-1 | TRBV10-3 | AIGGTSLEQF
TRBJ1-2 | TRBV6-5 | ATRDSANYGYT
TRBJ1-5 | TRBV5-6 | ASSLGRTSNQPQH
TRBJ2-2 | TRBV5-4 | ASSFLFGDGTGELF
TRBJ2-7 | TRBV6-1 | ASSEDALRTYEQY
TRBJ2-2 | TRBV5-1 | ASSLGSNTGELF
TRBJ1-1 | TRBV2 | ASSEEGPGKGTEAF
TRBJ1-1 | TRBV6-1 | ASKTGYDTEAF
TRBJ2-3 | TRBV18 | ASSILGDSTDTQY
TRBJ2-1 | TRBV6-5 | ASGGVNEQF
TRBJ1-5 | TRBV18 | ASSADASNQPQH
TRBJ2-1 | TRBV9 | ASSVGQTYNEQF
TRBJ1-1 | TRBV18 | ASSPRQGLTEAF
TRBJ2-3 | TRBV28 | ASSFPGQGTDTQY
TRBJ1-1 | TRBV30 | AWSPTRGFTNTEAF
TRBJ2-2 | TRBV5-1 | ASSLSLTGELF
TRBJ2-3 | TRBV18 | ASSFTTGSTDTQY
TRBJ2-1 | TRBV2 | ASSDLAGGPNEQF
TRBJ2-5 | TRBV7-2 | ASSPEGTGPETQY
TRBJ1-1 | TRBV18 | ASSQGPYEAF
TRBJ1-5 | TRBV6-6 | ASSAGGVDNQPQH
TRBJ1-5 | TRBV30 | AWSVAGANSNQPQH
TRBJ1-2 | TRBV10-3 | AINPQGTDYGYT
TRBJ2-5 | TRBV20-1 | SASYETQY
TRBJ2-7 | TRBV13 | ASSLGGASASPYEQY
TRBJ2-1 | TRBV27 | ASSLYSVPGNEF
TRBJ1-2 | TRBV7-9 | ASSLQGVHYGYT
TRBJ1-5 | TRBV7-2 | ASSSRQGWQPQH
TRBJ2-1 | TRBV7-2 | ASSLVRQSSYNEQF
TRBJ2-7 | TRBV5-4 | ASSLGTTYEQY
TRBJ2-6 | TRBV10-3 | ATWGGDRFSGANVLT
TRBJ2-5 | TRBV29-1 | SAGGEGIRTQY
TRBJ1-2 | TRBV29-1 | STWTAVFDGYT
TRBJ1-2 | TRBV30 | AWSVAGGEGSVYGYT
TRBJ1-1 | TRBV10-3 | AISSGMGAF
TRBJ1-1 | TRBV11-3 | ASSSTGGGDTEAF